One and the same sample provided the 7 T cell receptor beta chains below, sequenced in a study of T-cell memory formation after mild COVID-19 (dated by TCRdb to the early 2020s). Library prep was done by 5' RACE. The sample was run on an Illumina NovaSeq 6000. TCRdb itself trimmed the public reads at Q25 with fastp, ran MiXCR and retained productive beta chains. Each record represents a unique CDR3 protein, reported with the most common genes and DNA among its rows. The sample yields about 560,000 distinct CDR3 sequences; roughly 17% were counted once. The ten largest make up roughly 8.2% of the sample. The material sequenced was PBMCs or a T cell subset sorted from them (not recorded which). All receptors derive from an adult woman who had mild COVID-19 (a few samples of this study predate the infection). The sample titles of this study are shuffled in the database, so cell type and time point are left out; the donor was told from shared clones.

Concerning this clonotype: One end of the junction is discordant with germline, which a read error may explain. The chain is built from TRBV10-3 and TRBJ2-5; D ambiguous. This CDR3 contains 12 residues. Germline V gives CDR1 ENHRY, CDR2 SYGVKD. CDR3 protein: CATSRLGETQYF. Written as DNA, the CDR3 is TGTGCCACCAGTCGGCTGGGTGAGACCCAGTACTTC.

This clonotype came up many times. This chain connects TRBV28 to TRBJ2-1, with TRBD1 matching over 10 bases. This CDR3 spans 15 amino acids. The V gene's germline CDR1 is MDHEN and CDR2 SYDVKM. Trimming removed 2 bases from V and 5 bases from J; junction bases left unmatched: 3. The CDR3 region is CASSLIGTGDNEQFF. DNA for the CDR3: TGTGCCAGCAGTTTAATTGGGACAGGGGACAATGAGCAGTTCTTC.

The sample holds many counts of this clonotype. The CDR3 here is CASGLVPGPPHEQFF. The CDR3 DNA sequence: TGTGCTAGTGGTTTGGTACCGGGGCCGCCCCATGAGCAGTTCTTC. The J gene is TRBJ2-1, the V gene TRBV12-5, with D possibly being TRBD1 or TRBD2 (5 bases each). This CDR3 region has 15 residues. Germline-derived CDR1 and CDR2 are LGHNT and FRNRAP. Trimming pared 0 bases from V and 8 bases from J, leaving 14 bases between.

This clonotype has only a few counts. As DNA, the CDR3 is TGTGCCAGCAGTTTAATCCGGGACGACGAGCAGTACTTC. Protein: CASSLIRDDEQYF. The chain has TRBV12-3 or TRBV12-4 and TRBJ2-7; D could derive from TRBD1 or TRBD2 (5 bases each). This CDR3 spans 13 amino acids. V lost 2 bases and J 5 bases, leaving 10 bases between the germline ends.

The chain recombines TRBV9 with TRBJ2-7; 8 bases line up with TRBD1. CDR3 length equals 16 residues. Germline V gene lookup returns CDR1 SGDLS and CDR2 YYNGEE. With 0 bases clipped from V and 3 bases from J, the junction kept 8 bases outside the gene matches. CDR3 loop: CASSVAQGAQIYEQYF. The DNA for the CDR3 is TGTGCCAGCAGCGTAGCTCAGGGGGCGCAGATCTACGAGCAGTACTTC.

The J gene is TRBJ1-3, the V gene TRBV20-1; D might be TRBD1 (6 bases). Germline V gene lookup returns CDR1 DFQATT and CDR2 SNEGSKA (reference sequence). The V gene lost 5 bases and the J gene lost 7 bases, with 21 bases spanning the gap. There are 15 residues in the CDR3. For the CDR3, the DNA is TGCAGTGCTCCTGACAGGCTTCTGGCCCGGAACACCATATATTTT. This translates into CSAPDRLLARNTIYF.

This clonotype has a handful of counts. The V and J genes are TRBV27 and TRBJ2-1, with D unclear. Trimming cost V 5 bases and J 0 bases, with 11 bases left between them. This CDR3 is 15 amino acids long. The V gene's germline CDR1 is MNHEY and CDR2 SMNVEV (reference sequence). CDR3 sequence (DNA): TGTGCCAGCAGTCCCTCGGGTTTCTCCTACAATGAGCAGTTCTTC. It encodes CASSPSGFSYNEQFF.